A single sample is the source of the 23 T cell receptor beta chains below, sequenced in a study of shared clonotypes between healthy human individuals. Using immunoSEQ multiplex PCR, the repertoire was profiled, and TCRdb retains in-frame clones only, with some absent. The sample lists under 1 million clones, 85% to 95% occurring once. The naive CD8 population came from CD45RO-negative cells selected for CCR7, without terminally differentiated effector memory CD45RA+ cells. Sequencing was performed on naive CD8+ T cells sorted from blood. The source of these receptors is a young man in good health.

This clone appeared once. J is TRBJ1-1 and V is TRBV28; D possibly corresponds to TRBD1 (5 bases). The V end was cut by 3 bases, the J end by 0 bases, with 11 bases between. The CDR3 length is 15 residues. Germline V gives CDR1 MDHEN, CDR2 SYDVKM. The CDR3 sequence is CASSFTRQMNTEAFF. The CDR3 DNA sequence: TGTGCCAGCAGTTTTACCCGACAGATGAACACTGAAGCTTTCTTT.

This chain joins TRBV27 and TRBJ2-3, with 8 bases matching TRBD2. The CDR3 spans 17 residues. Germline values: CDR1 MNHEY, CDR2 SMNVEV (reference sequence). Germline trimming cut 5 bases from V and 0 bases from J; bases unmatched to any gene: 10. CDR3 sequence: CASSTQTSGQSTDTQYF. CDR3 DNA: TGTGCCAGCAGTACCCAAACTAGCGGTCAAAGCACAGATACGCAGTATTTT.

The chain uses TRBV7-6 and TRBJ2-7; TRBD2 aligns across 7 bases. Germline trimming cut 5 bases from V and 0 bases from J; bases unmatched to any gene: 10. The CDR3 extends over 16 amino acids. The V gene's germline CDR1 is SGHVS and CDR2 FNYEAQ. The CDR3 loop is CASSDLSGLSSYEQYF. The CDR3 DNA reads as TGTGCCAGCAGCGACCTTAGCGGGTTAAGCTCCTACGAGCAGTACTTC.

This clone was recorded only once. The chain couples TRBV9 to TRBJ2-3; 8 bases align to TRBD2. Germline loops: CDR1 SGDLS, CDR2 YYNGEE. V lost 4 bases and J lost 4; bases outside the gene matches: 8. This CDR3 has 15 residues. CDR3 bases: TGTGCCAGCAGCAGAGCGGGAGCGTTCTCAGATACGCAGTATTTT. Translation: CASSRAGAFSDTQYF.

CDR3 in amino acids: CASSDWRQGYEQYF. The CDR3 DNA reads TGTGCCAGCAGTGATTGGAGACAGGGCTACGAGCAGTACTTC. V is TRBV2 and J is TRBJ2-7; 7 nucleotides align to TRBD1. V lost 3 bases, J lost 3 bases, and 5 bases stayed unmatched. The CDR3 has 14 amino acids. Germline CDR1 and CDR2: SNHLY and FYNNEI.

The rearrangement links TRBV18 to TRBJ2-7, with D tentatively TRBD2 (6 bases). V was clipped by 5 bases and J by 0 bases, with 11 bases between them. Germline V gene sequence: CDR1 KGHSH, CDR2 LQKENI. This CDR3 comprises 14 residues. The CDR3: CASSNERASYEQYF. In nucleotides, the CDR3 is TGTGCCAGCTCAAACGAGCGGGCCTCCTACGAGCAGTACTTC.

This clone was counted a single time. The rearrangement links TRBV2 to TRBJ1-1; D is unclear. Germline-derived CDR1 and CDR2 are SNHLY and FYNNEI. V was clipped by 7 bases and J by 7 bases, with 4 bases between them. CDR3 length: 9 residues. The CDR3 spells CASKGEAFF. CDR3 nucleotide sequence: TGTGCCAGCAAGGGTGAAGCTTTCTTT.

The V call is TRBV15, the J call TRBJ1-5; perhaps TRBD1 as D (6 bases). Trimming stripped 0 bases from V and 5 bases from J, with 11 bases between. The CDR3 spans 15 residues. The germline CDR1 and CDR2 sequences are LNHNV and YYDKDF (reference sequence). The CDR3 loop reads CATSRDRGSDQPQHF. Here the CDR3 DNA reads TGTGCCACCAGCAGAGACAGGGGTAGTGATCAGCCCCAGCATTTT.

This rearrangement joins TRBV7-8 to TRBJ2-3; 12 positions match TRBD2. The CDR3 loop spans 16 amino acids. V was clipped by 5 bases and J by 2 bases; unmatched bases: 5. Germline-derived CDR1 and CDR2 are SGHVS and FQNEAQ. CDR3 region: CASSNGLAGNTDTQYF. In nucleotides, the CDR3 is TGTGCCAGCAGCAACGGACTAGCGGGGAACACAGATACGCAGTATTTT.

The DNA for the CDR3 is TGTGCCAGCAGCGTAGAAGACGGACTAGGCGGGAGCTACGAGCAGTACTTC. This gives the protein CASSVEDGLGGSYEQYF. The rearrangement links TRBV9 to TRBJ2-7; 7 bases are a match to TRBD2. CDR1 and CDR2 (germline): SGDLS, YYNGEE. With V trimmed by 0 bases and J by 3 bases, 12 bases remained unmatched. The CDR3 covers 17 residues.

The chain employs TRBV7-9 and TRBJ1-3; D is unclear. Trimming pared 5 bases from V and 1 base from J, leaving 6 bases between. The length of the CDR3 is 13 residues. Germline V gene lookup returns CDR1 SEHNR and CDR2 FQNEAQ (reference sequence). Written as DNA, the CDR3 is TGTGCCAGCAGCCAGGAGTCTGGAAACACCATATATTTT. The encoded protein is CASSQESGNTIYF.

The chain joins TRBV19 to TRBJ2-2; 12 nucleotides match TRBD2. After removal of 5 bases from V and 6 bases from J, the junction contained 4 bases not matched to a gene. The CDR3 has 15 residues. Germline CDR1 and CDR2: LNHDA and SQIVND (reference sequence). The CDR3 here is CASSSRLAGAGELFF. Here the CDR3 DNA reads TGTGCCAGTAGTTCCCGACTAGCGGGAGCCGGGGAGCTGTTTTTT.

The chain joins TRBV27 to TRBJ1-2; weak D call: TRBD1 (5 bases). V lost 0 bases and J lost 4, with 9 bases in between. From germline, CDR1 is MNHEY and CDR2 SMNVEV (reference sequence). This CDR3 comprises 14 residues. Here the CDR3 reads CASSLSEGSYGYTF. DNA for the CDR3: TGTGCCAGCAGTTTATCGGAGGGGAGCTATGGCTACACCTTC.

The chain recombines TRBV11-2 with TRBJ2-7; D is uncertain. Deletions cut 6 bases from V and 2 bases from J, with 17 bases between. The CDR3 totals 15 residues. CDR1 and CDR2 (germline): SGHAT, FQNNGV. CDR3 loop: CASSPEPGTTYEQYF. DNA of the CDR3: TGTGCCAGCAGTCCAGAACCGGGCACAACCTACGAGCAGTACTTC.

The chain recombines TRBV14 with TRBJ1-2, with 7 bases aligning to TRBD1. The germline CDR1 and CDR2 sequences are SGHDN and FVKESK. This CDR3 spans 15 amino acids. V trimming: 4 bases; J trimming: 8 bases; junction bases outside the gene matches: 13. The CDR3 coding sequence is TGTGCCAGCAGCCCGGGTAGGGGGCAAGGTCGAGGCTACACCTTC. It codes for CASSPGRGQGRGYTF.

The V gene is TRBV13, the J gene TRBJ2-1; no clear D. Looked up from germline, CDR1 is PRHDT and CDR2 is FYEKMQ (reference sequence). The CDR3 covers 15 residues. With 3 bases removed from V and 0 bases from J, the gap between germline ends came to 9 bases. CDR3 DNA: TGTGCCAGCAGCTTCCAGTGGAGCTCCTACAATGAGCAGTTCTTC. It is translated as CASSFQWSSYNEQFF. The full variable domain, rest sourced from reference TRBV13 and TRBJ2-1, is AAGVIQSPRHLIKEKRETATLKCYPIPRHDTVYWYQQGPGQDPQFLISFYEKMQSDKGSIPDRFSAQQFSDYHSELNMSSLELGDSALYFCASSFQWSSYNEQFFGPGTRLTVL.

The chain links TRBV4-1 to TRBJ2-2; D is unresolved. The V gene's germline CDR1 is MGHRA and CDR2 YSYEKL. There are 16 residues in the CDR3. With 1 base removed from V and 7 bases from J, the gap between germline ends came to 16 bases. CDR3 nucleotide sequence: TGCGCCAGCAGCCAAGGGTTAGGCGTGTCCAGCGGGGAGCTGTTTTTT. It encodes CASSQGLGVSSGELFF.

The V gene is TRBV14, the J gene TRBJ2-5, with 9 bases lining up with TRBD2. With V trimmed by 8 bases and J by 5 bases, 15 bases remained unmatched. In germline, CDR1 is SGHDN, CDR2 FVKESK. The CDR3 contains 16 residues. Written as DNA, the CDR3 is TGTGCCAGCCGAGTTGGTGCTAGCGGGAATCTGGAGACCCAGTACTTC. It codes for CASRVGASGNLETQYF.

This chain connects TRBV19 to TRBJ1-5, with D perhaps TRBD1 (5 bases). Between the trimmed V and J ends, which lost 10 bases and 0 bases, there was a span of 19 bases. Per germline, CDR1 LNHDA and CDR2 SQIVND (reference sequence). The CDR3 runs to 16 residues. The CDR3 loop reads CATAGRGTYSNQPQHF. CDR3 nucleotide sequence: TGTGCCACAGCGGGACGGGGGACCTATAGCAATCAGCCCCAGCATTTT.

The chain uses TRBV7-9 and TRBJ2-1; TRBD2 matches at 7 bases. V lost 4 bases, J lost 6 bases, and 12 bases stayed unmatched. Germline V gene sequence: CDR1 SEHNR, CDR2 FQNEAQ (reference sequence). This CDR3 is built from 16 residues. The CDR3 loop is CASSSTSGLVSNEQFF. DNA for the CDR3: TGTGCCAGCAGCTCGACCTCCGGACTAGTCTCCAATGAGCAGTTCTTC.

CDR3 DNA sequence: TGTGCCAGCAGCTTAGAAGTGTCAGCGGGAAGGGCCTACGAGCAGTACTTC. Translation gives CASSLEVSAGRAYEQYF. The chain is built from TRBV7-6 and TRBJ2-7; TRBD2 agrees at 7 bases. The length of the CDR3 is 17 residues. The germline V gene has CDR1 SGHVS and CDR2 FNYEAQ. The junction had 11 bases not matched to a gene; V was cut back by 1 base and J by 2 bases.

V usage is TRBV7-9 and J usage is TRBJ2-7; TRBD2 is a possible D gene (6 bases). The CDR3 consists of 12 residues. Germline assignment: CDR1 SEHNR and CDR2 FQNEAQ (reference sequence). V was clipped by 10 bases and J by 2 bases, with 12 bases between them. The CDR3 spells CATSGETYEQYF. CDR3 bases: TGTGCCACCTCGGGAGAGACCTACGAGCAGTACTTC.

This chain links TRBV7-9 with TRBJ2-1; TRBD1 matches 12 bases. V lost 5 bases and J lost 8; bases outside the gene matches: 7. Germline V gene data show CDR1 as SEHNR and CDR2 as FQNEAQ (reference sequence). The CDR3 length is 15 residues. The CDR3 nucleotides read TGTGCCAGCAGCCCCAGGGACAGGGGGCTCTATGAGCAGTTCTTC. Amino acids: CASSPRDRGLYEQFF.